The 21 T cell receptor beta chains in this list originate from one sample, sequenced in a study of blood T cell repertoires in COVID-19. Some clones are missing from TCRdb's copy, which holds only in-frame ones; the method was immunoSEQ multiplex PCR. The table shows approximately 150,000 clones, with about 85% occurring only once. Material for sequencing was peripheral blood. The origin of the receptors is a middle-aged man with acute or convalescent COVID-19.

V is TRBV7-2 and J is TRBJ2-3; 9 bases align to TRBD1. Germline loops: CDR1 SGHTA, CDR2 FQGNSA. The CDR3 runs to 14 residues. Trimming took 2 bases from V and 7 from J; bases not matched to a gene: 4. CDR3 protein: CASSLRTGANTQYF. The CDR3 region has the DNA TGTGCCAGCAGCTTAAGGACAGGGGCCAATACGCAGTATTTT. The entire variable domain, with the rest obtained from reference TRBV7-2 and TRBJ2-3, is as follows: GAGVSQSPSNKVTEKGKDVELRCDPISGHTALYWYRQSLGQGLEFLIYFQGNSAPDKSGLPSDRFSAERTGGSVSTLTIQRTQQEDSAVYLCASSLRTGANTQYFGPGTRLTVL.

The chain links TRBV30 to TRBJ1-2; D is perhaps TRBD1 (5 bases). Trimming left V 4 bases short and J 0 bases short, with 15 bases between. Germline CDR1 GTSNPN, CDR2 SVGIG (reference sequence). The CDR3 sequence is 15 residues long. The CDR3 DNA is TGTGCCTGGAACTGGGGACTGGAAGCTAACTATGGCTACACCTTC. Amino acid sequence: CAWNWGLEANYGYTF.

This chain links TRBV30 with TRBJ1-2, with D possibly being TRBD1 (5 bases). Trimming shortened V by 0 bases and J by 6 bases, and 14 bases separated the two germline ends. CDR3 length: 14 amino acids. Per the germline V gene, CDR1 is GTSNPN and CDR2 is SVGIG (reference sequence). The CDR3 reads CAWSVRPGVDGYTF. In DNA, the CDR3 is TGTGCCTGGAGTGTTCGCCCGGGGGTTGATGGCTACACCTTC.

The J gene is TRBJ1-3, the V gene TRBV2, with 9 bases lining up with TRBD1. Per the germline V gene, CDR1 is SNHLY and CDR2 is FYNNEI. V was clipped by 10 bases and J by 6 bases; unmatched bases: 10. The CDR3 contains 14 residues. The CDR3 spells CATRRGQGANTIYF. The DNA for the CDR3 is TGTGCCACCAGGAGGGGACAGGGAGCAAACACCATATATTTT.

The CDR3 sequence: CASSPQGYHSDEQFF. CDR3 nucleotides: TGTGCCAGCAGCCCACAGGGGTACCACAGCGATGAGCAGTTCTTC. The chain uses TRBV11-2 and TRBJ2-1; 7 nucleotides line up with TRBD1. The length of the CDR3 is 15 residues. V trimming: 5 bases; J trimming: 8 bases; junction bases outside the gene matches: 12. CDR1 is SGHAT, CDR2 FQNNGV, per germline.

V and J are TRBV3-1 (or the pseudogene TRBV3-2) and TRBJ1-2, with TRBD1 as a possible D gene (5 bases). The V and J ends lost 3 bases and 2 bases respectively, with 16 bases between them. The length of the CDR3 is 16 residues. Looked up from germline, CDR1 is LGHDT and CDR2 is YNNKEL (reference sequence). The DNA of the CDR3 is TGTGCCAGCAGCCACCTTGGACACGCGATGAACTATGGCTACACCTTC. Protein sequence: CASSHLGHAMNYGYTF.

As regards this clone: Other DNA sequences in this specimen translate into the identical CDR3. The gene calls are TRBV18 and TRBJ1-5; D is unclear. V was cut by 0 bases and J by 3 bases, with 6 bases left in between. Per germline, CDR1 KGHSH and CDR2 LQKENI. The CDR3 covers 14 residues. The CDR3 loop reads CASSPPGPNQPQHF. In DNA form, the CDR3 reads TGTGCCAGCTCACCACCGGGCCCCAATCAGCCCCAGCATTTT.

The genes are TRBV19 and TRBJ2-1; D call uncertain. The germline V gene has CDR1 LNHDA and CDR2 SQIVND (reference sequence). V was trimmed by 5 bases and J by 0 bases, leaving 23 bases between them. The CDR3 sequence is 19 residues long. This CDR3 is CASSVKPFTTLSSYNEQFF. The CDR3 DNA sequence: TGTGCCAGTAGTGTCAAACCCTTTACTACCTTGAGCTCCTACAATGAGCAGTTCTTC.

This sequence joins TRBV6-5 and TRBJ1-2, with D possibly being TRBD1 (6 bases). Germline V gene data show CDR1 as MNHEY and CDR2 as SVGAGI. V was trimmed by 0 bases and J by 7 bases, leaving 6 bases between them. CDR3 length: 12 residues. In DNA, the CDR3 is TGTGCCAGCAGTTACTCAGGGGGTGGCTACACCTTC. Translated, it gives CASSYSGGGYTF.

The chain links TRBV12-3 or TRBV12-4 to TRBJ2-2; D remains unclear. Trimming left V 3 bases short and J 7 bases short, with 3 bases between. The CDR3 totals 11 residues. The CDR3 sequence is CASSFSGELFF. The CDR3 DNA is TGTGCCAGCAGTTTCAGCGGGGAGCTGTTTTTT.

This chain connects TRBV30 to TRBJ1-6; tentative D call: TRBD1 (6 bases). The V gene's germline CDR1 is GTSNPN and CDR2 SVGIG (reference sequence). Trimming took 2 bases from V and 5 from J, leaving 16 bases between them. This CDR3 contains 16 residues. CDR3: CAWSTPMTGNNSPLHF. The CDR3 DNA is TGTGCCTGGAGTACACCGATGACAGGAAATAATTCACCCCTCCACTTT.

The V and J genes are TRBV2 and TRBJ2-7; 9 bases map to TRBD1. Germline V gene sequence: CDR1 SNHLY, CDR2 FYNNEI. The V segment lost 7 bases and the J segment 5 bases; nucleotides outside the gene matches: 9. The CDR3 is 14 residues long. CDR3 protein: CASTNTGGRDEQYF. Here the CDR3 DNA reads TGTGCCAGCACCAATACAGGGGGCCGGGACGAGCAGTACTTC. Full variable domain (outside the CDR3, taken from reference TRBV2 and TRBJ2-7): EPEVTQTPSHQVTQMGQEVILRCVPISNHLYFYWYRQILGQKVEFLVSFYNNEISEKSEIFDDQFSVERPDGSNFTLKIRSTKLEDSAMYFCASTNTGGRDEQYFGPGTRLTVT.

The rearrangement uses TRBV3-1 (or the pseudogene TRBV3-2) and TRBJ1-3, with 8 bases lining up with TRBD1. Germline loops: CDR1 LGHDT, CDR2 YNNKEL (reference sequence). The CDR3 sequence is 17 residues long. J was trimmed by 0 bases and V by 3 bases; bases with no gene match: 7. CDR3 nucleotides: TGTGCCAGCAGCCAGACCCGGGACAGGATCTCTGGAAACACCATATATTTT. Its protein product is CASSQTRDRISGNTIYF.

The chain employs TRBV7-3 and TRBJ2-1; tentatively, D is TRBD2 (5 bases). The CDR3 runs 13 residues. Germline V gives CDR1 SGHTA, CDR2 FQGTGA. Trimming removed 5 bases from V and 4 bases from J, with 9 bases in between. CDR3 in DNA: TGTGCCAGCAGCGAGGGATCTTACAATGAGCAGTTCTTC. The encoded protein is CASSEGSYNEQFF.

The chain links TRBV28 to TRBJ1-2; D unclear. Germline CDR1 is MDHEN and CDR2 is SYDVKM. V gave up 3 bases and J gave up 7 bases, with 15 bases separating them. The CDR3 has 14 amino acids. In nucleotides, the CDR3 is TGTGCCAGCAGTTTGACGGGATCAAGCCGTGGCTACACCTTC. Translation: CASSLTGSSRGYTF.

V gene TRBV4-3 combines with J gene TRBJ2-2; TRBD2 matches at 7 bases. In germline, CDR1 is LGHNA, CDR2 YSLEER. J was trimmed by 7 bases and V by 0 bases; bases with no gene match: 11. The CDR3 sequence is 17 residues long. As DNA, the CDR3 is TGCGCCAGCAGCCAAGATCGGGCGGGAGCGGCGCACGGGGAGCTGTTTTTT. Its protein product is CASSQDRAGAAHGELFF.

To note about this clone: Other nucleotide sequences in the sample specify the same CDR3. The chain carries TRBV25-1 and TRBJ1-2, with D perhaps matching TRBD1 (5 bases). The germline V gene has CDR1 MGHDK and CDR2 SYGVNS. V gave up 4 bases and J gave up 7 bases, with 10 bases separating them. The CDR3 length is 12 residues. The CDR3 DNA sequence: TGTGCCAGCAGTGCAGGGCCAGGTGGCTACACCTTC. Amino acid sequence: CASSAGPGGYTF.

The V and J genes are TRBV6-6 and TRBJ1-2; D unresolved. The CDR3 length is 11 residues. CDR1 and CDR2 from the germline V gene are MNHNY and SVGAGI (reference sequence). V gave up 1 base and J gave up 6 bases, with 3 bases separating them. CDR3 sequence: CASSYLNGYTF. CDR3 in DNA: TGTGCCAGCAGTTACTTAAATGGCTACACCTTC.

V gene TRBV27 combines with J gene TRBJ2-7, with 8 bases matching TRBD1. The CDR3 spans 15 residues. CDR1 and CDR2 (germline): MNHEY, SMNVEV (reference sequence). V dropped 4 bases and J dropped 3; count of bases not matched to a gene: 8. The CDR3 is CASSYTRGPHYEQYF. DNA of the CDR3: TGTGCCAGCAGTTATACCAGGGGGCCCCACTACGAGCAGTACTTC.

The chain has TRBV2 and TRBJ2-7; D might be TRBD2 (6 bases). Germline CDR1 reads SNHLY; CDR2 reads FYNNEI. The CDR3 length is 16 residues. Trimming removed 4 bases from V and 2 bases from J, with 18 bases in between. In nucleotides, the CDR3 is TGTGCCAGCAGTGGTGTTAGTCTAGCGATCGCCTACGAGCAGTACTTC. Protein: CASSGVSLAIAYEQYF.

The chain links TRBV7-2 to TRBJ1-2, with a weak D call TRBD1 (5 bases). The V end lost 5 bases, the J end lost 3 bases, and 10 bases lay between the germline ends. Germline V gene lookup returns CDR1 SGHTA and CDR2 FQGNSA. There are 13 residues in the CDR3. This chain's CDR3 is CASSPGRDYGYTF. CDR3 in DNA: TGTGCCAGCAGCCCCGGCAGGGACTATGGCTACACCTTC. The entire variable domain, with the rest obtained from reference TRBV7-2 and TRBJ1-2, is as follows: GAGVSQSPSNKVTEKGKDVELRCDPISGHTALYWYRQSLGQGLEFLIYFQGNSAPDKSGLPSDRFSAERTGGSVSTLTIQRTQQEDSAVYLCASSPGRDYGYTFGSGTRLTVV.